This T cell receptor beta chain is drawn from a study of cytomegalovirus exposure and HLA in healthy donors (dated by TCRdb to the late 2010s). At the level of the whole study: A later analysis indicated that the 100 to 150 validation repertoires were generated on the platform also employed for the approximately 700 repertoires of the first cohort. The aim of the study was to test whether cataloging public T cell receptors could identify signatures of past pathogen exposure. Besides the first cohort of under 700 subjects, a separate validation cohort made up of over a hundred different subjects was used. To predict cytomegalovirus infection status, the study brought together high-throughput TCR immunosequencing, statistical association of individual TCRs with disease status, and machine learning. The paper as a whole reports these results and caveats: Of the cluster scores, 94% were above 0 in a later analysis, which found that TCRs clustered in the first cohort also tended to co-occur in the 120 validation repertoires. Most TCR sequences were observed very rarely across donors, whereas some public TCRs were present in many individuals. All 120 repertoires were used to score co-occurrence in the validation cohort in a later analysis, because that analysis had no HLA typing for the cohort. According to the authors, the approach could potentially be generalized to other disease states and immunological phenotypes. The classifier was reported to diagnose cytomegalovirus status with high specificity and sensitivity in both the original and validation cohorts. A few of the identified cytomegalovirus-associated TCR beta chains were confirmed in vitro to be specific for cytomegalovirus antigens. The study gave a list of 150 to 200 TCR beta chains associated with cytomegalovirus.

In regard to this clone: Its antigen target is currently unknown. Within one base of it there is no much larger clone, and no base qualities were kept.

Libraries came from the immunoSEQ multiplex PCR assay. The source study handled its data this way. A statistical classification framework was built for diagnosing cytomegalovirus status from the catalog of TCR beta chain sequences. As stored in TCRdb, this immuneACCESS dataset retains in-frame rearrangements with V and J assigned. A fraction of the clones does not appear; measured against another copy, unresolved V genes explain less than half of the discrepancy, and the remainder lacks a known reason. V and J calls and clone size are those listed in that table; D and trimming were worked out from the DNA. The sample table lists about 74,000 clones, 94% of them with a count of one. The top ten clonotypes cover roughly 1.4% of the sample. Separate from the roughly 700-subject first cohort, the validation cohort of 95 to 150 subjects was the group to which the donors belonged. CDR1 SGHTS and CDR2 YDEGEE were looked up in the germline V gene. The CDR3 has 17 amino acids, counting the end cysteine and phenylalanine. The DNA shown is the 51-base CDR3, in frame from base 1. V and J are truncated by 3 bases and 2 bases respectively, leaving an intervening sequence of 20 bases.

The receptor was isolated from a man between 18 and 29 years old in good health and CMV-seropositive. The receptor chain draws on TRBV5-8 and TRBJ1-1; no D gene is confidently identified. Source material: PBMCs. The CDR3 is CASSSKEPWRENTEAFF. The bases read TGTGCCAGCAGCTCCAAAGAGCCATGGAGGGAAAACACTGAAGCTTTCTTT.